This is a list of T cell receptor beta chains from one sample in a study of control samples from healthy donors and cancer patients. Assay: immunoSEQ multiplex PCR; the TCRdb copy retains only in-frame clones and omits some. The repertoire holds fewer than 60,000 clones, with over 85% as singletons. Sequences were obtained from blood. Receptors originate from a man aged 25 to 40 in good health. Each CDR3 is given with its conserved first and last residue. The order of the fields is clone size, J gene, D gene, V gene, CDR3 protein, CDR3 DNA. The D gene is left open where the match is weak. Only some rows state a clone size, as once, few, many or a class for expanded clones.

once | TRBJ2-5 | TRBD2 | TRBV9 | CASSVGVSGRTPLGETQYF | TGTGCCAGCAGCGTAGGAGTTAGCGGGAGGACCCCCTTAGGGGAGACCCAGTACTTC
. | TRBJ1-4 | TRBD1 | TRBV4-3 | CASSHGQGAYEKLFF | TGCGCCAGCAGCCATGGACAGGGGGCATATGAAAAACTGTTTTTT
once | TRBJ1-1 | TRBD1 | TRBV19 | CASSEDRGSIEAFF | TGTGCCAGTAGTGAGGACAGGGGTTCGATTGAAGCTTTCTTT
. | TRBJ2-1 | TRBD2 | TRBV14 | CASNQRAGGSYNEQFF | TGTGCCAGCAACCAAAGGGCGGGAGGGTCCTACAATGAGCAGTTCTTC
. | TRBJ2-1 | . | TRBV4-3 | CASSQDLGEAFNEQFF | TGCGCCAGCAGCCAAGATCTCGGGGAGGCTTTCAATGAGCAGTTCTTC
. | TRBJ2-1 | TRBD2 | TRBV5-1 | CASSLPRTSGINEQFF | TGCGCCAGCAGCTTGCCCCGGACTAGCGGGATCAATGAGCAGTTCTTC
. | TRBJ2-2 | . | TRBV27 | CASSFSRDTGELFF | TGTGCCAGCAGTTTTTCTCGGGACACCGGGGAGCTGTTTTTT
. | TRBJ2-2 | . | TRBV5-5 | CASSFGTTGELFF | TGTGCCAGCAGCTTCGGGACCACCGGGGAGCTGTTTTTT
. | TRBJ2-7 | . | TRBV4-2 | CASSQGDNTYEQYF | TGTGCCAGCAGCCAGGGAGACAATACCTACGAGCAGTACTTC
. | TRBJ2-1 | TRBD1 | TRBV28 | CASSLGTGDYNEQFF | TGTGCCAGCAGTCTTGGGACAGGGGACTACAATGAGCAGTTCTTC
. | TRBJ2-7 | . | TRBV27 | CASSLLAGDEQYF | TGTGCCAGCAGTTTATTGGCAGGGGACGAGCAGTACTTC
. | TRBJ1-2 | . | TRBV30 | CAWSSGGDGYTF | TGTGCCTGGAGTAGCGGGGGCGATGGCTACACCTTC
. | TRBJ1-4 | . | TRBV27 | CASSLYFGTPGRGEALFF | TGTGCCAGCAGTTTATATTTCGGGACGCCTGGCCGGGGGGAAGCACTGTTTTTT
. | TRBJ2-5 | . | TRBV28 | CASSLGWTQYF | TGTGCCAGCAGTCTCGGGTGGACCCAGTACTTC
. | TRBJ2-1 | TRBD1 | TRBV7-2 | CASSLAGQPILGQFF | TGTGCCAGCAGCTTAGCGGGACAGCCGATACTCGGGCAGTTCTTC
. | TRBJ1-2 | . | TRBV27 | CASSRRETGIYGYTF | TGTGCCAGCAGTCGCCGTGAAACAGGGATCTATGGCTACACCTTC